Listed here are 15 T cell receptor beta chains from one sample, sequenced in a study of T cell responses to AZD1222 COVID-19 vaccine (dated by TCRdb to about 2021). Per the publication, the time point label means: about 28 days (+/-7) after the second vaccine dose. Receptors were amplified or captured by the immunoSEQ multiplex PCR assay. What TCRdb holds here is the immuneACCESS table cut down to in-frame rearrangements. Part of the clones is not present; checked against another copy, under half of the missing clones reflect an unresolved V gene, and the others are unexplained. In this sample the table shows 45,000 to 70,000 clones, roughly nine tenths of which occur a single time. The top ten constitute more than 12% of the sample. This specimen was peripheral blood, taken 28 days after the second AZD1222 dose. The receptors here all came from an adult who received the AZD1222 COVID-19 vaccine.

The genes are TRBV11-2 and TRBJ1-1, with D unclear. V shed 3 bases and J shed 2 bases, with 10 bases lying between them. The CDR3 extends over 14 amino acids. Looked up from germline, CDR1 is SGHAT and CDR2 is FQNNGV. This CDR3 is CASSLGQTNTEAFF. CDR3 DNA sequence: TGTGCCAGCAGCTTGGGTCAGACAAACACTGAAGCTTTCTTT.

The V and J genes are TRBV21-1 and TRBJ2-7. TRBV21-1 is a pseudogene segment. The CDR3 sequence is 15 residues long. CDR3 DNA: TGTGCCAGCAGGGGACCCGCTCCGCACTCCTACGAGCAGTACTTC. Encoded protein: CASRGPAPHSYEQYF.

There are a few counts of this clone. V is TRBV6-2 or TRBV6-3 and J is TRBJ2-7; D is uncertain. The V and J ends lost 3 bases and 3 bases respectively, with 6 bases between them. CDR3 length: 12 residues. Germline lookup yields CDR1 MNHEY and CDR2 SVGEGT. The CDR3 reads CASSYDNYEQYF. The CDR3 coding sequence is TGTGCCAGCAGTTATGACAACTACGAGCAGTACTTC.

The CDR3 region is CASSLYTGRISGANVLTF. The CDR3 nucleotides are TGTGCCAGCAGCCTCTACACCGGGCGCATCTCTGGGGCCAACGTCCTGACTTTC. The genes are TRBV4-2 and TRBJ2-6; D is unresolved. Germline V gene sequence: CDR1 LGHNA, CDR2 YNFKEQ. The CDR3 loop spans 18 amino acids. V lost 4 bases and J 0 bases, leaving 16 bases between the germline ends.

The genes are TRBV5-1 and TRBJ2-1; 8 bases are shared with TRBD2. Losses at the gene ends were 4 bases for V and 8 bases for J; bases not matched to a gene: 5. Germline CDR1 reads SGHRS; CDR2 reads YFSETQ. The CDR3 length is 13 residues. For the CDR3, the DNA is TGCGCCAGCAGCAAGGGACTAGTCTATGAGCAGTTCTTC. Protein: CASSKGLVYEQFF. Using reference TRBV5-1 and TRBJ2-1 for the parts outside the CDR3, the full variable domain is KAGVTQTPRYLIKTRGQQVTLSCSPISGHRSVSWYQQTPGQGLQFLFEYFSETQRNKGNFPGRFSGRQFSNSRSEMNVSTLELGDSALYLCASSKGLVYEQFFGPGTRLTVL.

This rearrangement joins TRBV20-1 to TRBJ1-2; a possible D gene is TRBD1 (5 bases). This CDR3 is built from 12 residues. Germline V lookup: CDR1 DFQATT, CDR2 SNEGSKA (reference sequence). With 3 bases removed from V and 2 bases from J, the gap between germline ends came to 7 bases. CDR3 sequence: CSASGGNYGYTF. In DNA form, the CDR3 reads TGCAGTGCTAGTGGGGGAAACTATGGCTACACCTTC.

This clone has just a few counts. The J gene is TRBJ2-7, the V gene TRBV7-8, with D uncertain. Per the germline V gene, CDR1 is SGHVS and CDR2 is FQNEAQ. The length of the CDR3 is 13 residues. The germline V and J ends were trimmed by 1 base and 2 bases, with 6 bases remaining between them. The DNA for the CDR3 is TGTGCCAGCAGCTTAGAGGGCCCCTACGAGCAGTACTTC. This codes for CASSLEGPYEQYF.

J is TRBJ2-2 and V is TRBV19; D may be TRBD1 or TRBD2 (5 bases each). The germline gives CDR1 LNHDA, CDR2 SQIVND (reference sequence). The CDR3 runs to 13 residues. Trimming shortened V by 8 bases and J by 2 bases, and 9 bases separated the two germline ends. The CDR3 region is CASGTGNTGELFF. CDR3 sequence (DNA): TGTGCCAGTGGGACGGGAAACACCGGGGAGCTGTTTTTT.

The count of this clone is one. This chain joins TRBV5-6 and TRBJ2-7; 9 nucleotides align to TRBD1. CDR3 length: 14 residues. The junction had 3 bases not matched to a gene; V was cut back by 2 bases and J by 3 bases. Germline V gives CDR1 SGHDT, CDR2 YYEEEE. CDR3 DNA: TGTGCCAGCAGCTTTGGGACAGGGAGCTACGAGCAGTACTTC. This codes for CASSFGTGSYEQYF.

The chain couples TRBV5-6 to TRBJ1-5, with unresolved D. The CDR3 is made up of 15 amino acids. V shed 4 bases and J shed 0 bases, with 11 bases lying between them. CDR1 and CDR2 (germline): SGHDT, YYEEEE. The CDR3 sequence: CASSTNSYSNQPQHF. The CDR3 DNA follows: TGTGCCAGCAGCACTAACAGCTATAGCAATCAGCCCCAGCATTTT.

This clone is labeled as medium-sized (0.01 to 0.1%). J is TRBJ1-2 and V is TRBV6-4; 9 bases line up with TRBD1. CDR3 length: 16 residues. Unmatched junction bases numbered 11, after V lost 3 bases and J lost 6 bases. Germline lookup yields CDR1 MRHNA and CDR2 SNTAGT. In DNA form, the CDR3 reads TGTGCCAGCAGTGATACCCCACAGGGGGCTTGGGATGGCTACACCTTC. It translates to CASSDTPQGAWDGYTF.

The DNA of the CDR3 is TGTGCCAGTAGTCGTCGGACAGGGGGCGGTGAAGCTTTCTTT. Its translation: CASSRRTGGGEAFF. The chain uses TRBV19 and TRBJ1-1; 11 bases are shared with TRBD1. V trimming: 5 bases; J trimming: 7 bases; junction bases outside the gene matches: 6. The CDR3 is 14 residues long. Germline CDR1 reads LNHDA; CDR2 reads SQIVND (reference sequence).

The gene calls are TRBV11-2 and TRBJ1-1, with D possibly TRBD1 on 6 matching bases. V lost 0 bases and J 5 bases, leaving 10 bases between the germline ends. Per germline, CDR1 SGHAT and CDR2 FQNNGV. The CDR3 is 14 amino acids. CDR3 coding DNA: TGTGCCAGCAGCTTAGAGACCAGGGGAACTGAAGCTTTCTTT. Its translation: CASSLETRGTEAFF.

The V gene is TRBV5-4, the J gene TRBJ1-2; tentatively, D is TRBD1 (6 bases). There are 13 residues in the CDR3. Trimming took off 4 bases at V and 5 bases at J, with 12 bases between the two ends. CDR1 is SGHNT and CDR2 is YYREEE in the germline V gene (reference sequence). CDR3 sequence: CASSPGQNYGYTF. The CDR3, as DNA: TGTGCCAGCAGCCCTGGACAGAATTATGGCTACACCTTC.

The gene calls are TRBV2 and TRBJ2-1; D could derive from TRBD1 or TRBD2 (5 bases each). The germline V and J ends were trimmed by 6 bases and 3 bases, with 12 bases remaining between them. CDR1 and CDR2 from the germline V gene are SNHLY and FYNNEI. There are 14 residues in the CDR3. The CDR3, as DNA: TGTGCCAGCAGGCCAGGGACCCACTACAATGAGCAGTTCTTC. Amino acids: CASRPGTHYNEQFF. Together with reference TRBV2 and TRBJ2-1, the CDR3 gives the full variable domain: EPEVTQTPSHQVTQMGQEVILRCVPISNHLYFYWYRQILGQKVEFLVSFYNNEISEKSEIFDDQFSVERPDGSNFTLKIRSTKLEDSAMYFCASRPGTHYNEQFFGPGTRLTVL.